The T cell receptor beta chain under discussion was sequenced for a study of blood T cell repertoires in COVID-19. Clones were sequenced by immunoSEQ multiplex PCR, and TCRdb holds only the in-frame ones, with some missing. The data show about 150,000 clones, around four fifths seen once. In assigning cohorts, the study relied on participant-reported clinical history. Material: PBMCs or T cells enriched from blood (not recorded which). The sequence was obtained from a woman between 40 and 50 years old who had recovered from COVID-19.

The CDR3 DNA follows: TGTGCCAGCAGTGAATGGGCAGGGAACTACTACGAGCAGTACTTC. The encoded protein is CASSEWAGNYYEQYF. This chain connects TRBV6-1 to TRBJ2-7; possible D gene TRBD1, 5 bases. V lost 2 bases and J lost 3, with 14 bases in between. There are 15 residues in the CDR3. CDR1 and CDR2 from the germline V gene are MNHNS and SASEGT.